The 2 T cell receptor beta chains given below trace back to one sample, sequenced in a study of Ad26.COV2.S vaccination and SARS-CoV-2 variants. Clones were read by immunoSEQ multiplex PCR, and TCRdb kept only the in-frame ones, dropping some. This sample carries some 410,000 clones, 92% of them seen once, and the ten largest clones take 1.5% to 2%. Noted treatment: over 15 received Ad26.COV2.S at low or high dose, single or two shots; roughly 5 received placebo; per-sample allocation not given. The investigators took samples on day 63 after the first vaccine or placebo injection. The sample in question was peripheral blood, obtained in a trial of Ad26.COV2.S vaccine versus placebo. These receptors were obtained from a person between 18 and 59 years old who received the Ad26.COV2.S COVID-19 vaccine or a placebo.

This chain uses TRBV5-4 with TRBJ2-2, with 8 positions matching TRBD1. V lost 2 bases and J lost 5; bases outside the gene matches: 5. Germline V gene lookup returns CDR1 SGHNT and CDR2 YYREEE (reference sequence). The CDR3 contains 15 residues. Written as DNA, the CDR3 is TGTGCCAGCAGCTTAAAGGACAGGGAAACCGGGGAGCTGTTTTTT. Protein: CASSLKDRETGELFF.

The rearrangement links TRBV28 to TRBJ1-5; D remains ambiguous. The CDR3 covers 15 residues. With 0 bases removed from V and 1 base from J, the gap between germline ends came to 7 bases. CDR1 is MDHEN and CDR2 is SYDVKM in the germline V gene. CDR3 sequence reads: CASSLWAQSNQPQHF. The CDR3 DNA reads TGTGCCAGCAGTTTATGGGCCCAGAGCAATCAGCCCCAGCATTTT. Full variable domain (remainder filled in from reference TRBV28 and TRBJ1-5): DVKVTQSSRYLVKRTGEKVFLECVQDMDHENMFWYRQDPGLGLRLIYFSYDVKMKEKGDIPEGYSVSREKKERFSLILESASTNQTSMYLCASSLWAQSNQPQHFGDGTRLSIL.